Shown below are 10 T cell receptor beta chains from a single sample sequenced in a study of T cells in Graves' hyperthyroidism and ophthalmopathy. Using RNA transcripts as the source, TCR beta CDR3 regions were amplified. With the HTBI primer set, the TCR CDR3 went through a first round of RT-PCR. MiXCR, run by TCRdb on the multiplex PCR reads, gives a single entry per CDR3 protein. This sample yields more than 450,000 distinct CDR3 sequences, of which just under 20% are seen a single time; around 50% belongs to the top ten. The sample was blood. Every receptor here comes from a man aged 35-49 years with Graves' ophthalmopathy.

This clonotype was found many times. This rearrangement joins TRBV28 to TRBJ2-5; D is unclear. Germline V CDR1 and CDR2: MDHEN, SYDVKM. The V end was cut by 2 bases, the J end by 5 bases, with 9 bases between. The CDR3 has 13 residues. The CDR3 loop is CASSLTEWETQYF. The CDR3 nucleotides read TGTGCCAGCAGTTTAACCGAATGGGAGACCCAGTACTTC.

The chain has TRBV5-1 and TRBJ2-3; D is tentatively TRBD1 or TRBD2 (5 bases each). The ends were cut back, 4 bases at V and 2 bases at J, with 17 bases in the middle. There are 16 residues in the CDR3. Germline CDR1 reads SGHRS; CDR2 reads YFSETQ. The CDR3 sequence is CASSVNRGDLTDTQYF. The CDR3 coding sequence is TGCGCCAGCAGCGTTAATAGGGGAGACCTCACAGATACGCAGTATTTT.

The chain couples TRBV20-1 to TRBJ2-2, with 9 bases lining up with TRBD2. The CDR3 has 15 residues. Germline V gene lookup returns CDR1 DFQATT and CDR2 SNEGSKA (reference sequence). J was trimmed by 4 bases and V by 5 bases; bases with no gene match: 8. As DNA, the CDR3 is TGCAGTGCTCCCCTCATTAGCGGGGGCACCGGGGAGCTGTTTTTT. It specifies CSAPLISGGTGELFF.

This clonotype came up many times. V is TRBV3-1 and J is TRBJ2-3; D is ambiguous. CDR3 size: 12 residues. V dropped 6 bases and J dropped 3 bases, with 7 bases sitting between them. Germline CDR1 is LGHDT and CDR2 is YNNKEL (reference sequence). In DNA form, the CDR3 reads TGTGCCAGCAGTCGAGGTACAGATACGCAGTATTTT. Its translation: CASSRGTDTQYF.

This clonotype was picked up many times. The chain recombines TRBV3-1 with TRBJ1-1; 9 bases are a match to TRBD1. V lost 1 base and J lost 8; bases outside the gene matches: 5. This CDR3 has 14 residues. Germline assignment: CDR1 LGHDT and CDR2 YNNKEL (reference sequence). The CDR3 is CASSQGTGVGEAFF. The CDR3 DNA follows: TGTGCCAGCAGCCAAGGGACAGGGGTAGGGGAAGCTTTCTTT. Full variable domain (missing parts from reference TRBV3-1 and TRBJ1-1): DTAVSQTPKYLVTQMGNDKSIKCEQNLGHDTMYWYKQDSKKFLKIMFSYNNKELIINETVPNRFSPKSPDKAHLNLHINSLELGDSAVYFCASSQGTGVGEAFFGQGTRLTVV.

The chain carries TRBV9 and TRBJ2-7, with a possible D match to TRBD2 (6 bases). This CDR3 is built from 15 residues. Between the trimmed V and J ends, which lost 1 base and 4 bases, there was a span of 15 bases. The germline V gene encodes CDR1 SGDLS and CDR2 YYNGEE. The CDR3 loop is CASSVSWDSGYEQYF. The CDR3 DNA is TGTGCCAGCAGCGTAAGTTGGGACTCAGGGTACGAGCAGTACTTC.

This clonotype was detected many times. This chain uses TRBV28 with TRBJ2-7; D gene ambiguous. With 5 bases removed from V and 2 bases from J, the gap between germline ends came to 10 bases. This CDR3 comprises 13 residues. The germline V gene encodes CDR1 MDHEN and CDR2 SYDVKM. The CDR3 DNA reads TGTGCCAGCAGTCGCGGCGGAGCCTACGAGCAGTACTTC. Protein product: CASSRGGAYEQYF.

This clonotype was picked up one time. The chain employs TRBV20-1 and TRBJ1-2, with a possible D match to TRBD1 (5 bases). The CDR3 length is 14 residues. Germline CDR1 and CDR2: DFQATT and SNEGSKA (reference sequence). V was shortened by 5 bases and J by 4 bases, with 17 bases between the two germline ends. CDR3 in amino acids: CSAQGHLTPYGYTF. CDR3 nucleotides: TGCAGTGCTCAAGGACACTTGACTCCCTATGGCTACACCTTC.

The chain links TRBV3-1 to TRBJ1-2, with D maybe TRBD1 (6 bases). CDR3 length: 15 amino acids. Germline CDR1 reads LGHDT; CDR2 reads YNNKEL (reference sequence). V lost 2 bases to trimming and J lost 6 bases, with 16 bases between them. The CDR3 here is CASSQSLGGRNGYTF. The CDR3 coding sequence is TGTGCCAGCAGCCAATCATTAGGGGGGAGAAATGGCTACACCTTC.

This chain connects TRBV10-3 to TRBJ2-3, with 7 bases aligning to TRBD2. J lost 0 bases, V lost 8 bases, and 8 bases had no gene match. CDR3 length equals 15 residues. CDR1 and CDR2 from the germline V gene are ENHRY and SYGVKD. The CDR3 DNA follows: TGTGCCATCGATAGAACTAGCGAGAGCACAGATACGCAGTATTTT. Encoded protein: CAIDRTSESTDTQYF.